These T cell receptor beta chains were read from a single sample in a study of blood T cell repertoires in COVID-19. Libraries were prepared by immunoSEQ multiplex PCR; TCRdb keeps only in-frame clonotypes and omits some of them. This sample carries more than 100,000 clones, around 89% of them seen once, and the ten largest clones take more than 2%. Sequenced: peripheral blood. The receptors derive from a man in his 70s with active COVID-19. Each CDR3 is given with its conserved first and last residue. Each record gives: J gene, D gene, clone size, V gene, CDR3 DNA, CDR3 protein. D genes are given only for firm matches. Some rows have no size entry. The others give once, few or many, or a class for an expanded clone.

>TRBJ2-2|TRBD2|.|TRBV14
TGTGCCAGCAGCCAGCTAGCGGGGACCGGGGAGCTGTTTTTT
CASSQLAGTGELFF
>TRBJ2-7|.|.|TRBV11-2
TGTGCCAGCAGCCCCGGAAATTGGGGCCCTACCTACGAGCAGTACTTC
CASSPGNWGPTYEQYF
>TRBJ2-1|TRBD2|.|TRBV28
TGTGCCAGCAGTCCCCTCCGACTAGCGGGAGACAATGAGCAGTTCTTC
CASSPLRLAGDNEQFF
>TRBJ1-5|.|.|TRBV7-9
TGTGCCAGCAGCTTAACGGGAAATCAGCCCCAGCATTTT
CASSLTGNQPQHF
>TRBJ2-5|TRBD2|.|TRBV5-1
TGCGCCAGCAGCTTGGGGCATGCGGGAGCGGGAGAGACCCAGTACTTC
CASSLGHAGAGETQYF
>TRBJ2-3|.|few|TRBV11-2
TGTGCCAGCAGCTATCAGGGGTTGGAGGTCACAGATACGCAGTATTTT
CASSYQGLEVTDTQYF
>TRBJ2-3|.|.|TRBV7-2
TGTGCCAGCAGCCCGGGACTTTTCACAGATACGCAGTATTTT
CASSPGLFTDTQYF
>TRBJ1-1|.|.|TRBV30
TGTGCCTGGAGAGCGGGACTCTGGGGGACTGAAGCTTTCTTT
CAWRAGLWGTEAFF
>TRBJ2-3|TRBD1|.|TRBV7-3
TGTGCCAGCAGCTTAGGACAGGGGGCCTTCACAGATACGCAGTATTTT
CASSLGQGAFTDTQYF
>TRBJ1-1|TRBD1|.|TRBV2
TGTGCCAGCAGTGAAGGGGGGACAGGGAACACTGAAGCTTTCTTT
CASSEGGTGNTEAFF
>TRBJ1-4|TRBD1|once|TRBV2
TGTGCCAGCATAAGCAGGGGGCGAACTAATGAAAAACTGTTTTTT
CASISRGRTNEKLFF
>TRBJ1-4|TRBD1|.|TRBV30
TGTGCCTGGAGCCTGGGGACAGGTGGTAATGAAAAACTGTTTTTT
CAWSLGTGGNEKLFF
>TRBJ2-7|TRBD2|.|TRBV28
TGTGCCAGCACCCTGAGGTCGGGAGGGCCCTACGAGCAGTACTTC
CASTLRSGGPYEQYF
>TRBJ2-3|.|few|TRBV24-1
TGTGCCACCAGTGATTTGAGGACTGCAGATACGCAGTATTTT
CATSDLRTADTQYF
>TRBJ2-1|.|.|TRBV30
TGTGCCCGGGAGAGCTCCTACAATGAGCAGTTCTTC
CARESSYNEQFF
>TRBJ2-4|TRBD2|.|TRBV4-2
TGTGCCAGCAGCCAACCTGGGACTAGCGGAAACATTCAGTACTTC
CASSQPGTSGNIQYF
>TRBJ1-6|TRBD1|once|TRBV30
TGTGCCTGGAGTGTCGAGGGGGCGGGTAATTCACCCCTCCACTTT
CAWSVEGAGNSPLHF
>TRBJ2-7|.|.|TRBV29-1
TGCAGCGTTGATGCAGGGCATCAGGGGGAGCAGTACTTC
CSVDAGHQGEQYF
>TRBJ1-5|.|.|TRBV25-1
TGTGCCAGCAGCTCCGGGAATCAGCCCCAGCATTTT
CASSSGNQPQHF
>TRBJ1-3|.|.|TRBV30
TGTGCCTGGAGTGTACGGGGGGTAAGCTCTGGAAACACCATATATTTT
CAWSVRGVSSGNTIYF
>TRBJ2-7|TRBD2|.|TRBV27
TGTGCCAGCAGTAGCGGGGGGGCTAAAGAGCAGTACTTC
CASSSGGAKEQYF
>TRBJ2-5|TRBD1|.|TRBV30
TGTGCCTGGAGGCGACAGGGGGCGCGGGAGACCCAGTACTTC
CAWRRQGARETQYF
>TRBJ1-1|TRBD1|.|TRBV9
TGTGCCAGCAGTTCGACAGGGACCACTGAAGCTTTCTTT
CASSSTGTTEAFF
>TRBJ1-5|TRBD1|.|TRBV28
TGTGCCAGCAGTCGGACAGGGCATAGAGGAAGTCAGCCCCAGCATTTT
CASSRTGHRGSQPQHF
>TRBJ1-3|.|.|TRBV9
TGTGCCAGCAGCGCGCACGCAGGGTCTGGAAACACCATATATTTT
CASSAHAGSGNTIYF
>TRBJ1-6|TRBD1|few|TRBV3-1/TRBV3-2
TGTGCCAGCAGCCAAGGCCGGGGACAGGGGGGCTCCTATAATTCACCCCTCCACTTT
CASSQGRGQGGSYNSPLHF
>TRBJ2-5|TRBD2|.|TRBV9
TGTGCCAGCAGCGTAGGCGGGAGGAGTGAGACCCAGTACTTC
CASSVGGRSETQYF
>TRBJ2-3|TRBD2|.|TRBV11-3
TGTGCCAGCAGCTTAGGACTAGCGGGAGATACGCAGTATTTT
CASSLGLAGDTQYF
>TRBJ2-5|.|.|TRBV21-1
TGTGCCAGCAGCAAAGAATCCCCGAGAATAGCGGGAGGAGAGACCCAGTACTTC
CASSKESPRIAGGETQYF
>TRBJ2-5|.|once|TRBV9
TGTGCCAGCAGCGTAGAAGGGACTCGGGGTGAGACCCAGTACTTC
CASSVEGTRGETQYF
>TRBJ2-7|TRBD1|.|TRBV5-6
TGTGCCAGCACCCGGACAGGGGGAGTCGAGCAGTACTTC
CASTRTGGVEQYF
>TRBJ2-1|.|once|TRBV7-2
TGTGCCAGCAGCTTAGCAGCTTGGAGTGAGCAGTTCTTC
CASSLAAWSEQFF
>TRBJ1-1|.|.|TRBV21-1
TGTGCCAGCACCCCGCAGTTAACAGGGGGTTTTGTCACTGAAGCTTTCTTT
CASTPQLTGGFVTEAFF
>TRBJ2-2|TRBD1|.|TRBV5-1
TGCGCCAGCAGCTTAATACAGGGGACCGGGGAGCTGTTTTTT
CASSLIQGTGELFF
>TRBJ2-2|TRBD1|.|TRBV24-1
TGTGCCACCAGTCGACAGGGGGGCGACACCGGGGAGCTGTTTTTT
CATSRQGGDTGELFF
>TRBJ2-3|TRBD2|.|TRBV9
TGTGCCAGCAGCCTCCGACTAGCGGGCAGCACAGATACGCAGTATTTT
CASSLRLAGSTDTQYF
>TRBJ2-7|TRBD2|once|TRBV4-2
TGTGCCAGCAGCCCCGGGACTAGCGGGACTTCCGAGGAGCAGTACTTC
CASSPGTSGTSEEQYF
>TRBJ1-5|TRBD1|.|TRBV15
TGTGCCACCAGCAGACGAGGGACAGGGGGACAGCCCCAGCATTTT
CATSRRGTGGQPQHF
>TRBJ2-1|TRBD2|.|TRBV5-1
TGCGCCAGCAGCGCGGGACTAGCGGCCAATGAGCAGTTCTTC
CASSAGLAANEQFF
>TRBJ2-3|TRBD1|.|TRBV5-1
TGCGCCAGCAGCTTACAGGGGAGAACTAGCACAGATACGCAGTATTTT
CASSLQGRTSTDTQYF
>TRBJ2-2|.|.|TRBV9
TGTGCCAGCAGCGTAGGTCAGCGATCGACCGGGGAGCTGTTTTTT
CASSVGQRSTGELFF
>TRBJ1-5|TRBD1|.|TRBV5-5
TGTGCCAGCAGCTGGGACAGTTTAAATCAGCCCCAGCATTTT
CASSWDSLNQPQHF
>TRBJ2-7|.|.|TRBV25-1
TGTGCCAGCAGTGAATTCCAGGGCTACGAGCAGTACTTC
CASSEFQGYEQYF
>TRBJ1-5|.|.|TRBV3-1/TRBV3-2
TGTGCCAGCAGCCAGAATATCGACTTAAATCAGCCCCAGCATTTT
CASSQNIDLNQPQHF
>TRBJ2-2|.|.|TRBV5-1
TGCGCCAGCAGCTTGGGACAGAAGAACACCGGGGAGCTGTTTTTT
CASSLGQKNTGELFF
>TRBJ2-3|.|.|TRBV27
TGTGCCAGCAGTTCTACGGGAAGGGCAACCCTCCGGGGAGATACGCAGTATTTT
CASSSTGRATLRGDTQYF
>TRBJ2-7|TRBD2|.|TRBV3-1/TRBV3-2
TGTGCCAGCAGCCGAGGGACTAGCGGGAGTTCAGGGGAGCAGTACTTC
CASSRGTSGSSGEQYF
>TRBJ2-1|.|.|TRBV18
TGTGCCAGCTCACCCACAGGAGTATACAATGAGCAGTTCTTC
CASSPTGVYNEQFF